This entry lists 31 T cell receptor beta chains sequenced from one sample in a study of T cell repertoires in cytomegalovirus infection. Each CDR3 protein gets one entry after TCRdb re-called the reads with MiXCR. There are fewer than 200,000 distinct CDR3 sequences in the sample; 8.5% to 10% occur only once, and around 4.4% lies in the top ten. The material sequenced was PBMCs. The receptors derive from a human donor in good health (CMV status not recorded). Some clones in this sample may be carry-over from other donors' samples.

This clonotype was seen at least ten times. The chain is built from TRBV4-2 and TRBJ2-6; tentatively, D is TRBD1 (6 bases). With 8 bases removed from V and 2 bases from J, the gap between germline ends came to 10 bases. This CDR3 comprises 14 residues. Germline loops: CDR1 LGHNA, CDR2 YNFKEQ. CDR3 bases: TGTGCCAGCGAAGCAGGGGCTGGGGCCAACGTCCTGACTTTC. This encodes CASEAGAGANVLTF.

The chain combines TRBV15 with TRBJ2-3, with 8 positions matching TRBD2. Germline-derived CDR1 and CDR2 are LNHNV and YYDKDF (reference sequence). V shed 3 bases, J shed 0 bases, and the junction held 2 bases outside the gene matches. The CDR3 runs 15 residues. CDR3 coding DNA: TGTGCCACCAGCAGCGGGGGGGCTAGCACAGATACGCAGTATTTT. Its protein is CATSSGGASTDTQYF. The whole variable domain, filled in from reference TRBV15 and TRBJ2-3, reads DAMVIQNPRYQVTQFGKPVTLSCSQTLNHNVMYWYQQKSSQAPKLLFHYYDKDFNNEADTPDNFQSRRPNTSFCFLDIRSPGLGDTAMYLCATSSGGASTDTQYFGPGTRLTVL.

This clonotype was recorded at least ten times. This chain connects TRBV29-1 to TRBJ2-7, with D possibly matching TRBD1 (5 bases). CDR3 length equals 11 residues. Germline V gene lookup returns CDR1 SQVTM and CDR2 ANQGSEA. The V end lost 3 bases, the J end lost 7 bases, and 10 bases lay between the germline ends. The CDR3 DNA is TGCAGCGTTGAGTCCAGGGAAGAGCAGTACTTC. The encoded protein is CSVESREEQYF.

This chain joins TRBV7-4 and TRBJ1-4; D possibly corresponds to TRBD1 (6 bases). Germline V CDR1 and CDR2: SGHVT, SQSDAQ. V lost 5 bases, J lost 0 bases, and 16 bases lay in between. The CDR3 contains 17 residues. As DNA, the CDR3 is TGTGCCAGCAGCCTCCTGGGGGGCACGACAACTAATGAAAAACTGTTTTTT. As protein: CASSLLGGTTTNEKLFF.

The sample holds many counts of this clonotype. This sequence joins TRBV7-2 and TRBJ1-3; 11 bases line up with TRBD1. The length of the CDR3 is 15 residues. Losses at the gene ends were 4 bases for V and 8 bases for J; bases not matched to a gene: 7. Germline V gives CDR1 SGHTA, CDR2 FQGNSA. CDR3 amino acids: CASSYSGTGGDTIYF. The CDR3 DNA is TGTGCCAGCAGCTACTCGGGGACAGGGGGAGACACCATATATTTT.

This clonotype appeared a few times. This CDR3 is CATSRGTDQPQHF. The CDR3 coding sequence is TGTGCCACCAGCAGAGGTACCGATCAGCCCCAGCATTTT. The chain uses TRBV15 and TRBJ1-5; D is uncertain. The length of the CDR3 is 13 residues. Per the germline V gene, CDR1 is LNHNV and CDR2 is YYDKDF (reference sequence). Trimming shortened V by 1 base and J by 5 bases, and 6 bases separated the two germline ends.

This clonotype has a count of ten or more. The V gene is TRBV19, the J gene TRBJ1-1; D might be TRBD1 (6 bases). Trimming stripped 9 bases from V and 1 base from J, with 12 bases between. CDR1 LNHDA and CDR2 SQIVND come from the germline V gene (reference sequence). The CDR3 covers 13 residues. CDR3 in DNA: TGTGCCAGCAGGACACAGGGGAACACTGAAGCTTTCTTT. The encoded protein is CASRTQGNTEAFF.

This clonotype was seen many times. CDR3 loop: CASTSPPGSGRGYEQYF. CDR3 in DNA: TGTGCCAGCACCTCACCCCCCGGAAGCGGGAGAGGATACGAGCAGTACTTC. This rearrangement joins TRBV28 to TRBJ2-7; TRBD2 aligns across 8 bases. The CDR3 sequence is 17 residues long. In germline, CDR1 is MDHEN, CDR2 SYDVKM. V shed 7 bases and J 4 bases; nucleotides not matched to a gene: 18.

The chain employs TRBV11-2 and TRBJ1-1, with D perhaps TRBD1 (5 bases). Germline assignment: CDR1 SGHAT and CDR2 FQNNGV. V was clipped by 10 bases and J by 3 bases, with 9 bases between them. This CDR3 has 11 amino acids. The CDR3 DNA sequence: TGTGCCACCAGGGTTGACACTGAAGCTTTCTTT. Encoded protein: CATRVDTEAFF.

This clonotype was detected many times. V usage is TRBV19 and J usage is TRBJ2-2, with a possible D match to TRBD2 (6 bases). There are 15 residues in the CDR3. V dropped 6 bases and J dropped 2 bases, with 13 bases sitting between them. Germline lookup yields CDR1 LNHDA and CDR2 SQIVND (reference sequence). CDR3 protein: CASSSGTVNTGELFF. The CDR3 nucleotides read TGTGCCAGTAGCTCCGGGACTGTAAACACCGGGGAGCTGTTTTTT.

This clonotype was detected ten times or more. The rearrangement uses TRBV20-1 and TRBJ1-4; no firm D call. The germline V gene has CDR1 DFQATT and CDR2 SNEGSKA (reference sequence). This CDR3 has 12 amino acids. The V end was cut by 0 bases, the J end by 7 bases, with 6 bases between. The CDR3: CSARESAEKLFF. The CDR3 DNA is TGCAGTGCTAGAGAGTCTGCTGAAAAACTGTTTTTT.

This clonotype was seen at least ten times. This rearrangement joins TRBV7-2 to TRBJ2-1; D might be TRBD2 (6 bases). Germline-derived CDR1 and CDR2 are SGHTA and FQGNSA. The CDR3 is 15 amino acids. V lost 5 bases, J lost 6 bases, and 17 bases lay in between. CDR3 protein: CASSPGLGAANEQFF. CDR3 sequence (DNA): TGTGCCAGCAGCCCGGGACTGGGCGCGGCCAATGAGCAGTTCTTC.

At least ten counts were recorded for this clonotype. The rearrangement uses TRBV28 and TRBJ2-4; D uncertain. The CDR3 runs 13 residues. V was trimmed by 2 bases and J by 0 bases, leaving 2 bases between them. Germline CDR1 MDHEN, CDR2 SYDVKM. CDR3 nucleotide sequence: TGTGCCAGCAGTTTAAGAGCCAAAAACATTCAGTACTTC. This encodes CASSLRAKNIQYF.

The rearrangement links TRBV29-1 to TRBJ2-1, with D perhaps matching TRBD1 (5 bases). Between the trimmed V and J ends, which lost 3 bases and 5 bases, there was a span of 11 bases. In germline, CDR1 is SQVTM, CDR2 ANQGSEA. This CDR3 is built from 13 residues. CDR3 nucleotides: TGCAGCGTTGACAGGGCCCGGAACAATGAGCAGTTCTTC. This sequence encodes CSVDRARNNEQFF.

The table lists this clonotype with many counts. The V gene is TRBV7-2, the J gene TRBJ2-7; the match to TRBD1 covers 9 bases. Losses at the gene ends were 5 bases for V and 6 bases for J; bases not matched to a gene: 11. The CDR3 runs 15 residues. Germline loops: CDR1 SGHTA, CDR2 FQGNSA. The CDR3 region is CASSPYRGRVSEQYF. The CDR3 nucleotides read TGTGCCAGCAGCCCGTACAGGGGGCGCGTGAGCGAGCAGTACTTC. Filled out from reference TRBV7-2 and TRBJ2-7, the complete variable domain reads GAGVSQSPSNKVTEKGKDVELRCDPISGHTALYWYRQSLGQGLEFLIYFQGNSAPDKSGLPSDRFSAERTGGSVSTLTIQRTQQEDSAVYLCASSPYRGRVSEQYFGPGTRLTVT.

The table lists this clonotype with many counts. The chain links TRBV7-8 to TRBJ2-1; 13 bases agree with TRBD2. The CDR3 contains 17 residues. From germline, CDR1 is SGHVS and CDR2 FQNEAQ. Trimming at V came to 5 bases and at J to 8 bases, leaving 12 bases not matched to a gene. As DNA, the CDR3 is TGTGCCAGCAGCCCTTACCGACTAGCGGGAGGAGGCTATGAGCAGTTCTTC. It translates to CASSPYRLAGGGYEQFF.

This clonotype was counted a few times. The chain is built from TRBV5-6 and TRBJ1-1; no firm D call. The CDR3 spans 14 residues. V dropped 1 base and J dropped 3 bases, with 10 bases sitting between them. CDR1 is SGHDT and CDR2 is YYEEEE in the germline V gene. CDR3 protein: CASSLITEDTEAFF. Here the CDR3 DNA reads TGTGCCAGCAGCTTGATAACCGAGGACACTGAAGCTTTCTTT.

This clonotype has a count of ten or more. A single base separates this from a much larger clone, so it may be a read error. The chain joins TRBV7-9 to TRBJ1-5; D remains ambiguous. The length of the CDR3 is 13 residues. CDR1 is SEHNR, CDR2 FQNEAQ, per germline (reference sequence). The ends were cut back, 5 bases at V and 1 base at J, with 6 bases in the middle. CDR3 DNA sequence: TGTGCCAGCAGCCGGAACAGCAATCAGCCCCAGCATTTT. Protein sequence: CASSRNSNQPQHF.

The V and J genes are TRBV3-1 and TRBJ2-7, with D tentatively TRBD1 or TRBD2 (5 bases each). The CDR3 contains 15 residues. Trimming took off 0 bases at V and 3 bases at J, with 12 bases between the two ends. CDR1 is LGHDT and CDR2 is YNNKEL in the germline V gene (reference sequence). This CDR3 is CASSQDPGPSYEQYF. Here the CDR3 DNA reads TGTGCCAGCAGCCAAGATCCGGGACCTAGCTACGAGCAGTACTTC.

The table lists this clonotype with many counts. V gene TRBV6-1 combines with J gene TRBJ1-2; tentatively, D is TRBD1 (6 bases). The CDR3 sequence is 14 residues long. Looked up from germline, CDR1 is MNHNS and CDR2 is SASEGT. Deletions cut 8 bases from V and 5 bases from J, with 18 bases between. The CDR3, as DNA: TGTGCCAGCCTACTCGGGGGGGCGTTATATGGCTACACCTTC. It is translated as CASLLGGALYGYTF.

This clonotype was observed many times. The DNA of the CDR3 is TGTGCCAGCAGTCCTCCGGCTCGCCAGCTCACAGATACGCAGTATTTT. This codes for CASSPPARQLTDTQYF. The chain has TRBV7-6 and TRBJ2-3; D gene ambiguous. Germline V gene sequence: CDR1 SGHVS, CDR2 FNYEAQ. V was pared by 6 bases and J by 2 bases, with 18 bases between. This CDR3 is 16 amino acids long.

The chain employs TRBV11-2 and TRBJ2-2; maybe TRBD1 (6 bases). The CDR3 loop spans 16 amino acids. Germline CDR1 SGHAT, CDR2 FQNNGV. V was clipped by 2 bases and J by 1 base, with 11 bases between them. CDR3 sequence: CASSLRWGLNTGELFF. The CDR3 DNA reads as TGTGCCAGCAGCTTAAGGTGGGGGCTGAACACCGGGGAGCTGTTTTTT.

The sample holds many counts of this clonotype. This sequence joins TRBV19 and TRBJ1-3; D is ambiguous. The V end was cut by 10 bases, the J end by 0 bases, with 10 bases between. The CDR3 totals 13 residues. Germline V gene sequence: CDR1 LNHDA, CDR2 SQIVND (reference sequence). The CDR3 here is CATSYSSGNTIYF. CDR3 DNA sequence: TGTGCCACTTCATATTCCTCTGGAAACACCATATATTTT.

In its sample, this clonotype was seen many times. As DNA, the CDR3 is TGTGCCAGCAGCCCCCGGGACAGGGGTCGATACGAGCAGTACTTC. Its protein product is CASSPRDRGRYEQYF. V and J are TRBV6-2 or TRBV6-3 and TRBJ2-7, with 10 bases identical to TRBD1. J gave up 4 bases and V 6 bases, and 9 bases lay outside the gene matches. The germline gives CDR1 MNHEY, CDR2 SVGEGT. There are 15 residues in the CDR3.

This clonotype occurred many times. The chain carries TRBV7-6 and TRBJ1-5; TRBD1 matches at 9 bases. V gave up 5 bases and J gave up 6 bases; unmatched junction bases: 5. The CDR3 spans 14 residues. The V gene's germline CDR1 is SGHVS and CDR2 FNYEAQ. CDR3 nucleotide sequence: TGTGCCAGCAGCCGGACAGGGGCAGGTCAGCCCCAGCATTTT. Residues: CASSRTGAGQPQHF.

This clonotype was counted only a few times. This rearrangement joins TRBV29-1 to TRBJ2-3, with 15 bases matching TRBD2. The ends lost 6 bases at V and 4 bases at J; junction bases unmatched: 2. The CDR3 is 14 residues long. Germline V gene data show CDR1 as SQVTM and CDR2 as ANQGSEA. This CDR3 reads CSVGTSGGSDTQYF. Written as DNA, the CDR3 is TGCAGCGTGGGGACTAGCGGGGGGTCAGATACGCAGTATTTT.

The CDR3 reads CSVGLAGAYYEQYF. DNA of the CDR3: TGCAGCGTTGGGTTAGCGGGAGCTTACTACGAGCAGTACTTC. The J gene is TRBJ2-7, the V gene TRBV29-1; the match to TRBD2 covers 9 bases. CDR1 SQVTM and CDR2 ANQGSEA come from the germline V gene. CDR3 length equals 14 residues. Trimming took 4 bases from V and 3 from J; bases not matched to a gene: 7.

At least ten counts were recorded for this clonotype. The chain combines TRBV7-2 with TRBJ2-4, with D maybe TRBD2 (7 bases). Trimming left V 5 bases short and J 7 bases short, with 21 bases between. This CDR3 spans 16 amino acids. The germline gives CDR1 SGHTA, CDR2 FQGNSA. CDR3 in amino acids: CASSPGGDRFANIQYF. In nucleotides, the CDR3 is TGTGCCAGCAGCCCGGGGGGCGACAGGTTCGCCAACATTCAGTACTTC.

This clonotype was observed a few times. The chain employs TRBV10-3 and TRBJ2-7; 7 bases line up with TRBD1. V lost 7 bases, J lost 4 bases, and 4 bases stayed unmatched. The CDR3 sequence is 12 residues long. Per germline, CDR1 ENHRY and CDR2 SYGVKD. The CDR3 loop is CAIKGQSYEQYF. CDR3 DNA sequence: TGTGCCATCAAGGGACAGTCGTACGAGCAGTACTTC.

The CDR3 DNA is TGTGCCAGCAGCTTGGCCGATGGGGACACTGAAGCTTTCTTT. It encodes CASSLADGDTEAFF. V usage is TRBV5-6 and J usage is TRBJ1-1; D gene uncertain. CDR1 is SGHDT and CDR2 is YYEEEE in the germline V gene. Trimming took 0 bases from V and 3 from J, leaving 9 bases between them. This CDR3 has 14 residues.

This clonotype was detected many times. The J gene is TRBJ2-7, the V gene TRBV6-2 or TRBV6-3, with D tentatively TRBD1 (5 bases). Trimming took 0 bases from V and 2 from J, leaving 14 bases between them. Germline V gene sequence: CDR1 MNHEY, CDR2 SVGEGT. This CDR3 region has 16 residues. The CDR3 is CASSYSGRKNTYEQYF. In DNA, the CDR3 is TGTGCCAGCAGTTACTCGGGGCGGAAAAATACCTACGAGCAGTACTTC.